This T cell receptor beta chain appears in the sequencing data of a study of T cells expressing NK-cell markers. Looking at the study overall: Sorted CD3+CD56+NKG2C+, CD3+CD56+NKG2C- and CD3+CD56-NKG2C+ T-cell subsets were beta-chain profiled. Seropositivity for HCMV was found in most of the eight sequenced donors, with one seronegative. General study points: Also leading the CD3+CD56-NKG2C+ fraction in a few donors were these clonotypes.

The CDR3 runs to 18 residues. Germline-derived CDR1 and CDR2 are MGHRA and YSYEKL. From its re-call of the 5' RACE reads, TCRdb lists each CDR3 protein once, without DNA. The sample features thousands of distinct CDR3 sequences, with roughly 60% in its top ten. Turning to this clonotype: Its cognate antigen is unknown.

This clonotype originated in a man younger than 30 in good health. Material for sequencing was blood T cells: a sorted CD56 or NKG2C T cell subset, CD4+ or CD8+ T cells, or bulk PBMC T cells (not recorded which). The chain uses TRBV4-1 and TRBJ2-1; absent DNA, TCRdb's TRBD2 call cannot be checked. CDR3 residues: CASNLGSLAEFSYNEQFF.